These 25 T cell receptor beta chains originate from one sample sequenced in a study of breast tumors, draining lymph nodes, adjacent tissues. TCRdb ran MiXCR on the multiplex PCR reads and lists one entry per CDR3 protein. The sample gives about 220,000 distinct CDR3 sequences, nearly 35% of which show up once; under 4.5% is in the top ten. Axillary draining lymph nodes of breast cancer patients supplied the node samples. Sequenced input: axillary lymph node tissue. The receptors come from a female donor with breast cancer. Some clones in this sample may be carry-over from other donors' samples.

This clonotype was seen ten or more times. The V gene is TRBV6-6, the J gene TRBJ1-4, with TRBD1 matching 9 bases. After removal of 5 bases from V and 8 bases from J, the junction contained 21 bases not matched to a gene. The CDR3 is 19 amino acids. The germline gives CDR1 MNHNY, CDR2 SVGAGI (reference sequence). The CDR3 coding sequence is TGTGCCAGCAGTCACCGCCGGTCGGACAGGGGTTCTCGAGGGGAAAAACTGTTTTTT. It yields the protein CASSHRRSDRGSRGEKLFF.

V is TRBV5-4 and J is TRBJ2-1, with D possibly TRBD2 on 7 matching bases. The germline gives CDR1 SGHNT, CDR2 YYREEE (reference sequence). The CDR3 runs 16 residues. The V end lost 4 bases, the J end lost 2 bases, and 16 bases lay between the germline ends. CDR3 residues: CASSPRGGGPYNEQFF. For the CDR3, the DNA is TGTGCCAGCAGCCCGCGGGGCGGGGGCCCCTACAATGAGCAGTTCTTC.

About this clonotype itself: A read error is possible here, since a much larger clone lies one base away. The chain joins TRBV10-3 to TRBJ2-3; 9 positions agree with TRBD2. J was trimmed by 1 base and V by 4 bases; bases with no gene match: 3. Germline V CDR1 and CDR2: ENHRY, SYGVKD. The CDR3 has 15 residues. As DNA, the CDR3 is TGTGCCATCAGTGTAGTAGCGGGGGGCACAGATACGCAGTATTTT. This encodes CAISVVAGGTDTQYF.

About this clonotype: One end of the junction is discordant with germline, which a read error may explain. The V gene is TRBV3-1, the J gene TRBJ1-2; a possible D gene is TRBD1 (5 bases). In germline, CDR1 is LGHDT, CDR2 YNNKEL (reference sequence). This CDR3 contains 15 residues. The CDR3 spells CASTQGWGLGYGYTF. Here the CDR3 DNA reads TGTGCCAGCACCCAAGGTTGGGGGTTAGGCTATGGCTACACCTTC.

This CDR3 is CASSKDRGYGYTF. In nucleotides, the CDR3 is TGTGCCAGCAGCAAGGACAGGGGCTATGGCTACACCTTC. This chain connects TRBV6-4 to TRBJ1-2, with TRBD1 identical over 9 bases. Losses at the gene ends were 6 bases for V and 4 bases for J; bases not matched to a gene: 3. Germline CDR1 MRHNA, CDR2 SNTAGT. The CDR3 totals 13 residues.

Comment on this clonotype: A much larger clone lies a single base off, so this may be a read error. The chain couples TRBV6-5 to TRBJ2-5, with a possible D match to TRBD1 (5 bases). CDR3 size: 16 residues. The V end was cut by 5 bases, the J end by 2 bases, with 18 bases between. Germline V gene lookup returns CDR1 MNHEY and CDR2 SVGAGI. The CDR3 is CASSQAQNRSQETQYF. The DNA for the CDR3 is TGTGCCAGCAGTCAAGCGCAGAACAGGTCACAAGAGACCCAGTACTTC.

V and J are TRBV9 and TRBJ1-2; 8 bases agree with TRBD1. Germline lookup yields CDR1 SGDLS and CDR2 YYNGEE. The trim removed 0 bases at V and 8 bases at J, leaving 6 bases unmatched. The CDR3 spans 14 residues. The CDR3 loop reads CASSVVRQGTGYTF. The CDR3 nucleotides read TGTGCCAGCAGCGTAGTTAGACAGGGGACAGGCTACACCTTC.

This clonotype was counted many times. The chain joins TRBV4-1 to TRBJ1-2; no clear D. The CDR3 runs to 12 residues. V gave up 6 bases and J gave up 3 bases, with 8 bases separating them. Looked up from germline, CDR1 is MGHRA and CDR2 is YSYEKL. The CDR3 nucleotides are TGCGCCAGCAGTCAAATTGACTATGGCTACACCTTC. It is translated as CASSQIDYGYTF.

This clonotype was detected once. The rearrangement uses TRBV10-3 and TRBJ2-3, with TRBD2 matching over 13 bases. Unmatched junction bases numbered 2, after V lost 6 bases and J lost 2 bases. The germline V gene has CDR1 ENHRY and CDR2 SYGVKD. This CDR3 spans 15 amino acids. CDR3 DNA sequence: TGTGCCATCAGGGGGACTAGCGGGGTCACAGATACGCAGTATTTT. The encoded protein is CAIRGTSGVTDTQYF.

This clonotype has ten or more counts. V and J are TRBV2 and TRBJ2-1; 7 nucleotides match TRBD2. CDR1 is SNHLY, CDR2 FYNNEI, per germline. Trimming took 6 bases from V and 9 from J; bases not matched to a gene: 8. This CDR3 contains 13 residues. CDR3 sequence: CASRGEGYSEQFF. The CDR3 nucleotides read TGTGCCAGCAGGGGGGAGGGTTATAGTGAGCAGTTCTTC.

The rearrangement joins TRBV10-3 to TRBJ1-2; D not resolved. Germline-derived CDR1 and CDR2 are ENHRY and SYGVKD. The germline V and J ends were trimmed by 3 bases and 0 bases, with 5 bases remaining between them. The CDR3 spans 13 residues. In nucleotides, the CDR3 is TGTGCCATCAGTGACGGAACTAACTATGGCTACACCTTC. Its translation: CAISDGTNYGYTF.

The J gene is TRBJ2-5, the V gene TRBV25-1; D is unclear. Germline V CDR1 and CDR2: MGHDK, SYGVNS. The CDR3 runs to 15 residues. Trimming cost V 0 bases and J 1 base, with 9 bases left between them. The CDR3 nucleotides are TGTGCCAGCAGTGAATATGGGCATCCCCAAGAGACCCAGTACTTC. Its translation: CASSEYGHPQETQYF.

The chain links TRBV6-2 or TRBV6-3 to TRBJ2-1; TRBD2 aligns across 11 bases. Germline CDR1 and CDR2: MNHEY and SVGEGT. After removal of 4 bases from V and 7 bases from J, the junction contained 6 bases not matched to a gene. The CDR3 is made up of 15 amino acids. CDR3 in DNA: TGTGCCAGCAGTTTTCTTAGCGGGGGGGTGAATGAGCAGTTCTTC. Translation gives CASSFLSGGVNEQFF.

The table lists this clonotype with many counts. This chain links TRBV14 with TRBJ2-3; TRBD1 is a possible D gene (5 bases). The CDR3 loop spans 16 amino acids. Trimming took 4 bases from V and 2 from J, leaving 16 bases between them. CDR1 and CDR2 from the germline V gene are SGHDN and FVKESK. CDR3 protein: CASSRAGPTYTDTQYF. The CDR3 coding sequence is TGTGCCAGCAGCCGAGCAGGGCCCACGTACACAGATACGCAGTATTTT.

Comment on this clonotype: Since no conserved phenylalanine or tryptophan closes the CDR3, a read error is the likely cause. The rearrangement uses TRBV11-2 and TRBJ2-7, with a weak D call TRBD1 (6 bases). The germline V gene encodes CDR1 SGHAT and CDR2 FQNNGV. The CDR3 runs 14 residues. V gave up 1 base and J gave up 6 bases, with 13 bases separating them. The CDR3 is CASSLGGRGGEQYL. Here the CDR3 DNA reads TGTGCCAGCAGCTTAGGAGGCAGGGGTGGCGAGCAGTACCTC.

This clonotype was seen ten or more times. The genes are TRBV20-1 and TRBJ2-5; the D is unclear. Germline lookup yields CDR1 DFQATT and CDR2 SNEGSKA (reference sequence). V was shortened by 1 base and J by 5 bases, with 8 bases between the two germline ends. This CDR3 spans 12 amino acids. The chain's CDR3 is CSARGSDETQYF. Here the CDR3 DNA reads TGCAGTGCTAGAGGGTCGGACGAGACCCAGTACTTC.

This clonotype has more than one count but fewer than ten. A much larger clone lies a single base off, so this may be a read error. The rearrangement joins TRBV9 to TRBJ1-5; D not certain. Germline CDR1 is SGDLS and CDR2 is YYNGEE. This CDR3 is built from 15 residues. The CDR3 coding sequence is TGTGCCAGCAGCGTAGACGGTTTTAGCAATCAGCCCCCGCATTTT. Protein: CASSVDGFSNQPPHF.

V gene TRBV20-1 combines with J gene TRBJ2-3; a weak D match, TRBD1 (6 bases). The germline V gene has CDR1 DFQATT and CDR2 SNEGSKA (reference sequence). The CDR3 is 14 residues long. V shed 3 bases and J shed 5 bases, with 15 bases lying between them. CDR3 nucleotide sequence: TGCAGTGCTAGGGGGGCAGGGTGGAAAGATACGCAGTATTTT. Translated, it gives CSARGAGWKDTQYF.

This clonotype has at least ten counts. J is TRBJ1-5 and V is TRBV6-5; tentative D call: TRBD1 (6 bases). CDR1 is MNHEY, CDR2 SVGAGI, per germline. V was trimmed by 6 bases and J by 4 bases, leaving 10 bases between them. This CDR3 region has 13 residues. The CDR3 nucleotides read TGTGCCAGCAGGGACAGCCTAAATCAGCCCCAGCATTTT. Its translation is CASRDSLNQPQHF.

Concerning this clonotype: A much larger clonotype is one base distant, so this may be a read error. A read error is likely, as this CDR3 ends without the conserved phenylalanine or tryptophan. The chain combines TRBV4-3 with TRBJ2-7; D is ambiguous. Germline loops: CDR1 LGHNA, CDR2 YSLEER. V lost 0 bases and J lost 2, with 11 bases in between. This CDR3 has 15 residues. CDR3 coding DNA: TGCGCCAGCAGCCAAGATGGACGACCAGCCTACGAGCAGTACCTC. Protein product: CASSQDGRPAYEQYL.

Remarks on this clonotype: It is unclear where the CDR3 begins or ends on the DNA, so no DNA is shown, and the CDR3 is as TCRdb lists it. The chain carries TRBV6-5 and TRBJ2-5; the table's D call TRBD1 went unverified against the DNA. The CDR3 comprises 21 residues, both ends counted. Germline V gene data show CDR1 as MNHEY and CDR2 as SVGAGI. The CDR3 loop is CASSYTTGYYGYTFGSGTQYF.

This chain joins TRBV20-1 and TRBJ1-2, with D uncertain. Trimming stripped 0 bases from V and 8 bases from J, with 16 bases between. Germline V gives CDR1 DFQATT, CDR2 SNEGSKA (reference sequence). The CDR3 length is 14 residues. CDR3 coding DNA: TGCAGTGCTAGAGATGGACGGGAGGGTTCCGGCTACACCTTC. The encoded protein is CSARDGREGSGYTF.

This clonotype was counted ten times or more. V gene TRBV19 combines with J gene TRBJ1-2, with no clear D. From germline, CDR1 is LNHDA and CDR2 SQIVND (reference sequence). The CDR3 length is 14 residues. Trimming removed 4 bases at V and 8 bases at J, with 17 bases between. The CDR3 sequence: CASSTQPALGGYTF. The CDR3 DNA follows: TGTGCCAGTAGTACCCAACCTGCTCTGGGAGGCTACACCTTC.

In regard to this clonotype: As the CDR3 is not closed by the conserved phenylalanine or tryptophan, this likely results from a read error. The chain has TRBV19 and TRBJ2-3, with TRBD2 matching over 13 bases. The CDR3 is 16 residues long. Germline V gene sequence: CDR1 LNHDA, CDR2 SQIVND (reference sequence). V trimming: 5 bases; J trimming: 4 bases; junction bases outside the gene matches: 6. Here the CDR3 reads CASSARTSGGADTQYA. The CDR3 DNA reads TGTGCCAGTAGTGCTCGGACTAGCGGGGGAGCAGATACGCAGTATGCT.

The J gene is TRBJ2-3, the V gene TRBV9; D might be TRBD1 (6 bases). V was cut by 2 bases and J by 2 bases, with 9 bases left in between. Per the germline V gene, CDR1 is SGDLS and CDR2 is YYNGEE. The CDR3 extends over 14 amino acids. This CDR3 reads CASSVQGNTDTQYF. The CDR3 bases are TGTGCCAGCAGCGTTCAGGGGAACACAGATACGCAGTATTTT.